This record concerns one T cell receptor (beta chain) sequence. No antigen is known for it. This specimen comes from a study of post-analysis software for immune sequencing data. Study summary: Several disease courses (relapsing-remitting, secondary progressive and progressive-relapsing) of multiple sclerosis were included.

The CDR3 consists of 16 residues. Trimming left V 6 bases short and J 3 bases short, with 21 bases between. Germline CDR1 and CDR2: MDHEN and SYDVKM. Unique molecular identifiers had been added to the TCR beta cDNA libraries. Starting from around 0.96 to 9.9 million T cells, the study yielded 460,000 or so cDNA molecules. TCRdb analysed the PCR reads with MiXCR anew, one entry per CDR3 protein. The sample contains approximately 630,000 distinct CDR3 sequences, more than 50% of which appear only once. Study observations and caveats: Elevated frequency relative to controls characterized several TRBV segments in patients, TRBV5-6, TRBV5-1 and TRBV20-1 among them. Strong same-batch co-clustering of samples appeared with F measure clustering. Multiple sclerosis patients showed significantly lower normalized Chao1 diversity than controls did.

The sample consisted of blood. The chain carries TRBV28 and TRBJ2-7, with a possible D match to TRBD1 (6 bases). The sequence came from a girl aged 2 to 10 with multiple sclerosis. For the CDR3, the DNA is TGTGCCAGCAGCCCCCACCCCGTGGACAGCCTCTACGAGCAGTACTTC. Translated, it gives CASSPHPVDSLYEQYF. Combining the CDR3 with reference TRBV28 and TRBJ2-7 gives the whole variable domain DVKVTQSSRYLVKRTGEKVFLECVQDMDHENMFWYRQDPGLGLRLIYFSYDVKMKEKGDIPEGYSVSREKKERFSLILESASTNQTSMYLCASSPHPVDSLYEQYFGPGTRLTVT.